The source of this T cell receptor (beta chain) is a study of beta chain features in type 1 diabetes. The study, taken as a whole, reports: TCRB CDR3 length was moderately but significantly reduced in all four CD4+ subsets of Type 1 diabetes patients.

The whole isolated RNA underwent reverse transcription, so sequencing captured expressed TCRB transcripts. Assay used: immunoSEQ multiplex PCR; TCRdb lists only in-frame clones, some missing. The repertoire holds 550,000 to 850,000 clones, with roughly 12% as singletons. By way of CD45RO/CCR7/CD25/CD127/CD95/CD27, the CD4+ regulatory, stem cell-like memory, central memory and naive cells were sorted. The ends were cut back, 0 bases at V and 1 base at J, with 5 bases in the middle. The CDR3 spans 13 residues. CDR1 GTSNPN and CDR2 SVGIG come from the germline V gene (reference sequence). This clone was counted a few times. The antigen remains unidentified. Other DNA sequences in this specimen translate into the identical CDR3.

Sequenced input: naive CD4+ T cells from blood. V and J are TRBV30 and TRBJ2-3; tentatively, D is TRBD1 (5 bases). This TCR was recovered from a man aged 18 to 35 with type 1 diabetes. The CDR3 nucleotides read TGTGCCTGGAGTGTACAGGGCACAGATACGCAGTATTTT. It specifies CAWSVQGTDTQYF.